This T cell receptor (beta chain) was captured in a study of blood T cell repertoires in COVID-19. Study-wide context: There were acute and convalescent COVID-19 samples, and they came from the United States, Italy and Spain. Nucleic acid was either cDNA or gDNA, and it came from T cells, B-cell-depleted T cells, or PBMCs.

Per the authors' pipeline: Researchers report that nucleated cell counts were estimated from reference gene primer amplification. TCRdb's table, derived via immunoSEQ multiplex PCR, lists solely in-frame clones and lacks some. The V and J calls and clone size were taken over from that table, and D and trimming were inferred from the DNA. The sample records about 270,000 clones, about four fifths being singletons. In germline, CDR1 is MNHEY, CDR2 SMNVEV (reference sequence). This CDR3 region has 14 residues. Trimming cost V 3 bases and J 9 bases, with 12 bases left between them. This clonotype was obtained from a woman aged 55 to 70 with active or convalescent COVID-19. The chain couples TRBV27 to TRBJ1-6, with a possible D match to TRBD1 (5 bases). Sequencing was performed on peripheral blood. The CDR3: CASSFPGWGSPLHF. The CDR3 DNA follows: TGTGCCAGCAGTTTTCCAGGGTGGGGTTCACCCCTCCACTTT.